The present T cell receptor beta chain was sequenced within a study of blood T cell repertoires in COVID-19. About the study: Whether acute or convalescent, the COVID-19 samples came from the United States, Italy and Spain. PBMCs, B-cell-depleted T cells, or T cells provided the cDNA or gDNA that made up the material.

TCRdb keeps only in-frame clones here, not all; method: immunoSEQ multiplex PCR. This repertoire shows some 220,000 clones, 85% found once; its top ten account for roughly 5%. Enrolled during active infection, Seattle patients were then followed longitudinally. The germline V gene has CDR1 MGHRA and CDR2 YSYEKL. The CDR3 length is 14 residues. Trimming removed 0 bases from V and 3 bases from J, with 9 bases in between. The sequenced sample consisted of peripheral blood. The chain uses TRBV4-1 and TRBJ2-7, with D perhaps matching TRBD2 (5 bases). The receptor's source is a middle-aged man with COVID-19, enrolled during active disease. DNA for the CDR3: TGCGCCAGCAGCCAAGATACTAGAAGCTACGAGCAGTACTTC. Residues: CASSQDTRSYEQYF.